One T cell receptor (beta chain) is described in this entry. The data were taken from a study of CD8 T cells in Susac syndrome. Germline loops: CDR1 SGHTA, CDR2 FQGNSA. The CDR3 covers 14 residues. Trimming at V came to 4 bases and at J to 2 bases, leaving 4 bases not matched to a gene. Sequencing of TCR beta was performed on blood CD8+ and CD4+ T cells. The individuals used as controls were healthy donors who had been matched for both age and sex. The CD8+ and CD4+ T cells were isolated magnetically using a negative isolation approach, whereas the TEMRA cells were enriched by FACS. Random hexamers were used to reverse transcribe 0.5 to 1 ug of RNA. Multiplex immunoSEQ PCR targeted 54 Vbeta and 13 Jbeta TCR beta segments. From the immunoSEQ multiplex PCR reads, TCRdb called clonotypes with MiXCR, one entry per CDR3 protein. There are roughly 180,000 distinct CDR3 sequences in the sample; about 95% occur only once, and 0.1% lies in the top ten.

Material for sequencing was CD4+ T cells from PBMCs. V and J are TRBV7-2 and TRBJ2-5; 7 nucleotides align to TRBD2. The TCR comes from a human donor in good health. DNA for the CDR3: TGTGCCAGCAGCTCGACTAGCAGACAAGAGACCCAGTACTTC. Encoded protein: CASSSTSRQETQYF.